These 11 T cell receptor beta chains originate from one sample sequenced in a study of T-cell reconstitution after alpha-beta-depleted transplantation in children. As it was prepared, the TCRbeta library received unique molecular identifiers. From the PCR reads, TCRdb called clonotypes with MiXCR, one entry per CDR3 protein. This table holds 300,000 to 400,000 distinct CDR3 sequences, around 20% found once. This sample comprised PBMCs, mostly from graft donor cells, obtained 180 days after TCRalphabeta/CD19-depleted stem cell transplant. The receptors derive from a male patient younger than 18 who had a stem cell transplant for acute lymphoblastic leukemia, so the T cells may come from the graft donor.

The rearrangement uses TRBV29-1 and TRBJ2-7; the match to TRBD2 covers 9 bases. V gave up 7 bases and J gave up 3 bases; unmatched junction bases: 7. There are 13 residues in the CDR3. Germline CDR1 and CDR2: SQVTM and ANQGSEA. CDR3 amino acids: CSGTSGQGYEQYF. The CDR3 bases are TGCAGCGGAACTAGCGGGCAGGGCTACGAGCAGTACTTC.

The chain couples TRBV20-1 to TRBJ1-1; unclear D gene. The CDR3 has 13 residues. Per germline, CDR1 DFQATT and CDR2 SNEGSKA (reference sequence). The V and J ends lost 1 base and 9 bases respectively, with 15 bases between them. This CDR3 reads CSARVVNARQAFF. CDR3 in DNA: TGCAGTGCTAGAGTCGTGAACGCCCGGCAAGCTTTCTTT.

In DNA, the CDR3 is TGTGCCAGCAGTCGACCGGACGGTAACTACGAGCAGTACTTC. Protein product: CASSRPDGNYEQYF. V and J are TRBV5-5 and TRBJ2-7; D is uncertain. Germline-derived CDR1 and CDR2 are SGHKS and YYEKEE (reference sequence). This CDR3 is built from 14 residues. V was shortened by 5 bases and J by 3 bases, with 15 bases between the two germline ends.

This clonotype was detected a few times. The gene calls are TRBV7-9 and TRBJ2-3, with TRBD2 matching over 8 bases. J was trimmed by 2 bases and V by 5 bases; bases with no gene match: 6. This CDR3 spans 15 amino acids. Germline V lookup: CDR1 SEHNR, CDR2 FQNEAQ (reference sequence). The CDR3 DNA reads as TGTGCCAGCAGCCCCCTCGGGAGGGTCACAGATACGCAGTATTTT. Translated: CASSPLGRVTDTQYF.

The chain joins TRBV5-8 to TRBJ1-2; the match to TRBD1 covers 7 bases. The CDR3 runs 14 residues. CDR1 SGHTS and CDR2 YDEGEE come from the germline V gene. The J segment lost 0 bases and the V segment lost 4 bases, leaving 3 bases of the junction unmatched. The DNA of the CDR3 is TGTGCCAGCAGCCGCGACAGGGCTAACTATGGCTACACCTTC. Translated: CASSRDRANYGYTF.

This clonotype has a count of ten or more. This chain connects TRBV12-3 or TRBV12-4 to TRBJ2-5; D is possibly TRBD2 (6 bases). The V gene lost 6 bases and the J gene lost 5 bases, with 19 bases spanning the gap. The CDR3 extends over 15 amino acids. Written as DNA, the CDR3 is TGTGCCAGCAGCCTCTCTGGAGGGATCGGGGAGACCCAGTACTTC. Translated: CASSLSGGIGETQYF.

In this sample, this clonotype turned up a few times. The CDR3 loop reads CASSGRGRRERYEQYF. CDR3 bases: TGTGCCAGTTCGGGGCGCGGTAGGAGGGAACGTTACGAGCAGTACTTC. V gene TRBV19 combines with J gene TRBJ2-7; possibly TRBD2 for D (6 bases). The germline CDR1 and CDR2 sequences are LNHDA and SQIVND (reference sequence). V lost 8 bases and J 4 bases, leaving 24 bases between the germline ends. The CDR3 consists of 16 residues. Combining the CDR3 with reference TRBV19 and TRBJ2-7 gives the whole variable domain DGGITQSPKYLFRKEGQNVTLSCEQNLNHDAMYWYRQDPGQGLRLIYYSQIVNDFQKGDIAEGYSVSREKKESFPLTVTSAQKNPTAFYLCASSGRGRRERYEQYFGPGTRLTVT.

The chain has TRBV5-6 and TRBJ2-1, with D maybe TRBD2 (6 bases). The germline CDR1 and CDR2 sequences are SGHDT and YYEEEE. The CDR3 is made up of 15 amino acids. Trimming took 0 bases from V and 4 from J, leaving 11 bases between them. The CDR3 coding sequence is TGTGCCAGCAGCTTGGTTCTAGCGACTTACAATGAGCAGTTCTTC. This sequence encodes CASSLVLATYNEQFF. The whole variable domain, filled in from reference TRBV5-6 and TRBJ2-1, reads DAGVTQSPTHLIKTRGQQVTLRCSPKSGHDTVSWYQQALGQGPQFIFQYYEEEERQRGNFPDRFSGHQFPNYSSELNVNALLLGDSALYLCASSLVLATYNEQFFGPGTRLTVL.

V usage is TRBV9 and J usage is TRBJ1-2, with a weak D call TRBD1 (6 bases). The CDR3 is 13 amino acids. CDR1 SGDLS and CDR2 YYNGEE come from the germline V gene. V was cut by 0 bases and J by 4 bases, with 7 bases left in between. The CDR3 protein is CASSVETGYGYTF. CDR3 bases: TGTGCCAGCAGCGTAGAGACAGGCTATGGCTACACCTTC.

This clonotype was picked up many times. The DNA of the CDR3 is TGCGCCAGCAGCTTGGCCGGGGGGTACGGCTACACCTTC. Translated, it gives CASSLAGGYGYTF. The rearrangement links TRBV5-1 to TRBJ1-2; weak D call: TRBD1 (5 bases). V was pared by 0 bases and J by 8 bases, with 11 bases between. Germline-derived CDR1 and CDR2 are SGHRS and YFSETQ. The CDR3 has 13 residues.

CDR3 sequence reads: CASSINTGLAGKATQYF. The CDR3 bases are TGTGCCAGCAGCATCAATACGGGACTAGCGGGGAAAGCTACGCAGTATTTT. The rearrangement uses TRBV11-2 and TRBJ2-3, with 13 nucleotides matching TRBD2. The CDR3 sequence is 17 residues long. Trimming at V came to 5 bases and at J to 8 bases, leaving 13 bases not matched to a gene. Germline V gene sequence: CDR1 SGHAT, CDR2 FQNNGV.